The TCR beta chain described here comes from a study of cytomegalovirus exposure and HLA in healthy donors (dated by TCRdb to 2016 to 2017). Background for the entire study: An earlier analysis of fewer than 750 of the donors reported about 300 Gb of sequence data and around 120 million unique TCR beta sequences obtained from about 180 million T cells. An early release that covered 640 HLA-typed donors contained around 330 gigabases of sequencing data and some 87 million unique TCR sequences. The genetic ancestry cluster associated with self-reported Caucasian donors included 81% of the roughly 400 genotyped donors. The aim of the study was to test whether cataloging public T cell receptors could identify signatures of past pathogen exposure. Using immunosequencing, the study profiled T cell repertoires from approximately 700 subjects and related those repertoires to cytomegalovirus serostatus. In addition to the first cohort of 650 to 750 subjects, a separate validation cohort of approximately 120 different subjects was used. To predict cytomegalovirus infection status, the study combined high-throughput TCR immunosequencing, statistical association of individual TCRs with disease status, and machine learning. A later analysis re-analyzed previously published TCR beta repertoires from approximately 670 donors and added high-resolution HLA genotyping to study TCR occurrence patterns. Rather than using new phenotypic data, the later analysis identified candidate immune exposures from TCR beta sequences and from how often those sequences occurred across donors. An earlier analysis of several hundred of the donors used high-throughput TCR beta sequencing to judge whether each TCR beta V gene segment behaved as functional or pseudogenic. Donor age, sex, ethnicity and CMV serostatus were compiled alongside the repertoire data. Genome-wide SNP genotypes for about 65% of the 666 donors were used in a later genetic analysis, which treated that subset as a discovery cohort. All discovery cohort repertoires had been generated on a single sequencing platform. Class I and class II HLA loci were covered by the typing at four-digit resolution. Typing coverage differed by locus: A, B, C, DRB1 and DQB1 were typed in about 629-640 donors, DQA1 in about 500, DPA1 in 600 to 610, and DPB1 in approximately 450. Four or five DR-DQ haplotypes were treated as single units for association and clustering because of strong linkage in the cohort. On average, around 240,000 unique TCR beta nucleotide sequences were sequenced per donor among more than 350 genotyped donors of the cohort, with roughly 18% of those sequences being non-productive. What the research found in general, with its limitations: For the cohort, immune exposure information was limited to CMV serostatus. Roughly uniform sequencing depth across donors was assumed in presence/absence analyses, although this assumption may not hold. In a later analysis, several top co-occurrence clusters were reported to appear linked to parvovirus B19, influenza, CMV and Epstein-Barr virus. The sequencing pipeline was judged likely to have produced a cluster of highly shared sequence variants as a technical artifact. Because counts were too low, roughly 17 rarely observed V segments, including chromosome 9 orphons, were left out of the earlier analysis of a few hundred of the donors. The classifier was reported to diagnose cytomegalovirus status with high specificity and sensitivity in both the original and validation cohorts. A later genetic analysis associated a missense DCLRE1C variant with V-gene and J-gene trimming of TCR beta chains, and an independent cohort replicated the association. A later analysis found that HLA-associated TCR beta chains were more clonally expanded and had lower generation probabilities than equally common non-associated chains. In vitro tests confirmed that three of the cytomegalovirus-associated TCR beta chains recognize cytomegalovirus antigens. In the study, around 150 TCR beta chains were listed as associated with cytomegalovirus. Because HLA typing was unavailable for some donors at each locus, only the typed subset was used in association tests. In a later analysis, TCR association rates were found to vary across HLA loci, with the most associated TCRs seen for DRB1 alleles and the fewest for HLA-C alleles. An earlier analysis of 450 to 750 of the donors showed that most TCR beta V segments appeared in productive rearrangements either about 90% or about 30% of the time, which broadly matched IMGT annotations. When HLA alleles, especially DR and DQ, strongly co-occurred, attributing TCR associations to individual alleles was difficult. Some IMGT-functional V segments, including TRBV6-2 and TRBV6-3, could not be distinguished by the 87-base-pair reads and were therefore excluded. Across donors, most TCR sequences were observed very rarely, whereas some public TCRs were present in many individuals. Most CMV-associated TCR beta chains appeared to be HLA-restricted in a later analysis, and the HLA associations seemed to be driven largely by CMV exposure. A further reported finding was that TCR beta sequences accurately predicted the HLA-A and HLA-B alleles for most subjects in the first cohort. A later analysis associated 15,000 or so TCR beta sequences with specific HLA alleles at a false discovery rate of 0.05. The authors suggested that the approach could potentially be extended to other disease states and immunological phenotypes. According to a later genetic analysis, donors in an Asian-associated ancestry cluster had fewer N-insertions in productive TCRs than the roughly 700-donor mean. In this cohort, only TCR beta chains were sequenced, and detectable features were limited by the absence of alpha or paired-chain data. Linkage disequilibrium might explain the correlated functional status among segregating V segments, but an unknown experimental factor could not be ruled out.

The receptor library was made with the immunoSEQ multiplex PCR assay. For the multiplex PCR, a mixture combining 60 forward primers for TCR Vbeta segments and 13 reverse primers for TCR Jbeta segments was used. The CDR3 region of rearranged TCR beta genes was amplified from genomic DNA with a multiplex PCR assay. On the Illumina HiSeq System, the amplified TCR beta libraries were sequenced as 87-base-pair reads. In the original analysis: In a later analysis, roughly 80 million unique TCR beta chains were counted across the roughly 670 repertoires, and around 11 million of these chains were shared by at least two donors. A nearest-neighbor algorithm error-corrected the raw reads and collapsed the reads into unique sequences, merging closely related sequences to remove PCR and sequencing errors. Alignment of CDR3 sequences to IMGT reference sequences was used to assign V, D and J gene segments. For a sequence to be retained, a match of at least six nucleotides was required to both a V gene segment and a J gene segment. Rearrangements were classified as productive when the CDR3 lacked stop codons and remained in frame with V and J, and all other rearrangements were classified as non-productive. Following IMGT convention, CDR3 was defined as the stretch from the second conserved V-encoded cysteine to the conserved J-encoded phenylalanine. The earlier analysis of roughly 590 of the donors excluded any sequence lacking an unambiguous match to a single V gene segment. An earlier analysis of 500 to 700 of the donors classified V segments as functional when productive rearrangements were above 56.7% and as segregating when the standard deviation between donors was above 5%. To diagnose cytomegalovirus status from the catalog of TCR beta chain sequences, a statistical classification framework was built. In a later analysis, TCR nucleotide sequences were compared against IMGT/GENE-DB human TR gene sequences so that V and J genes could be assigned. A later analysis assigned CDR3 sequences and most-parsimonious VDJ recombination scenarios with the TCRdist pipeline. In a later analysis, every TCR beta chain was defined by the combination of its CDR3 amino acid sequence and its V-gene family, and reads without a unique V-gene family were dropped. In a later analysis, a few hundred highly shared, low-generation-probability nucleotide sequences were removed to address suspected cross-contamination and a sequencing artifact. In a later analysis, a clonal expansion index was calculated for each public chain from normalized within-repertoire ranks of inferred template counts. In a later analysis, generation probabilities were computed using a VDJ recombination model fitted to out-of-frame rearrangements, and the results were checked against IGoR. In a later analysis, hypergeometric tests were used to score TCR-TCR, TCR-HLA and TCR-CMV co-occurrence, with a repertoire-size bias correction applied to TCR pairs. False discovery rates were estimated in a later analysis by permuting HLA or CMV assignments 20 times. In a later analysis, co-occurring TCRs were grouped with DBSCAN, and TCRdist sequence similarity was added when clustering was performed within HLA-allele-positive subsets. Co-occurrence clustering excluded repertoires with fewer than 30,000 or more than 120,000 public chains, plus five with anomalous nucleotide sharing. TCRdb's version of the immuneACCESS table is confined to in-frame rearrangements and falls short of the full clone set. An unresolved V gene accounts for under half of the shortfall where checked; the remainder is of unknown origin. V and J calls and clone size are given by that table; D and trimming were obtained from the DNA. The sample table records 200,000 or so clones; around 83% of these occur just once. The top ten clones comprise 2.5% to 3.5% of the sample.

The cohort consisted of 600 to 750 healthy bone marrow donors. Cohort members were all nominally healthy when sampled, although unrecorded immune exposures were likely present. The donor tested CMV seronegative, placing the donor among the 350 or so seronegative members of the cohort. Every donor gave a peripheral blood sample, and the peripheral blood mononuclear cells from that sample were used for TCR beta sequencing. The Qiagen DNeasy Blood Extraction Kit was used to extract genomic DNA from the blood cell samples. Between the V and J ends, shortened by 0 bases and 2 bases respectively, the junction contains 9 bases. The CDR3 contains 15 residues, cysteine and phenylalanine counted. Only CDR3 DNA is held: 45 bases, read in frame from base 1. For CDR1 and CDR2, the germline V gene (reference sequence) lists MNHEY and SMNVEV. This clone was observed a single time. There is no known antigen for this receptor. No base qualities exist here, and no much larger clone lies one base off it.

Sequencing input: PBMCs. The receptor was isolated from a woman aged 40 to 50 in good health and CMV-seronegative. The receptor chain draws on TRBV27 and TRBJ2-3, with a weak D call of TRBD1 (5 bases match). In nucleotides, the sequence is TGTGCCAGCAGTTTATCTTCAGGGATCACAGATACGCAGTATTTT. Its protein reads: CASSLSSGITDTQYF.